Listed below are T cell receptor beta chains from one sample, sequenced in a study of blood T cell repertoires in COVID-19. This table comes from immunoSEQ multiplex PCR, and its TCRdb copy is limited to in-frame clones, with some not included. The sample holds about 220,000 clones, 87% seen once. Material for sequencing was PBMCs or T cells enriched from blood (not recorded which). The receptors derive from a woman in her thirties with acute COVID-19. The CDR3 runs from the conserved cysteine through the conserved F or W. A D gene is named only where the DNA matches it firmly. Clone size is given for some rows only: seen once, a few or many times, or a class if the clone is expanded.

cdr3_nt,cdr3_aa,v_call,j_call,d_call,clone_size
TGTGCTAGTGGTTTGAGCCGCTACAATGAGCAGTTCTTC,CASGLSRYNEQFF,TRBV12-5,TRBJ2-1,-,once
TGTGCCAGCAGCCGGGACAGCGGCCCCTCAAGCGAGCAGTACTTC,CASSRDSGPSSEQYF,TRBV7-9,TRBJ2-7,TRBD1,few
TGTGCCAGCAGGCCAGGGTTCGGCGACACTGAAGCTTTCTTT,CASRPGFGDTEAFF,TRBV7-9,TRBJ1-1,-,-
TGTGCCAGCAGCTTAGGACCGGGACAGTCCTACGAGCAGTACTTC,CASSLGPGQSYEQYF,TRBV7-6,TRBJ2-7,TRBD1,-
TGTGCCAGCAGCTTCAGGGGAAGTCAGCCCCAGCATTTT,CASSFRGSQPQHF,TRBV13,TRBJ1-5,-,-
TGTGCCAGCGGTTTCGACAGGGTTGGTCAGCCCCAGCATTTT,CASGFDRVGQPQHF,TRBV6-2/TRBV6-3,TRBJ1-5,TRBD1,-
TGCGCCAGCAGCCAAGATGGGCCCCCGGGGAAAGCCTCCTACGAGCAGTACTTC,CASSQDGPPGKASYEQYF,TRBV4-3,TRBJ2-7,-,-
TGTGCCATCAGTGAGTCCGGGCAGGGAAACTATGGCTACACCTTC,CAISESGQGNYGYTF,TRBV10-3,TRBJ1-2,-,-
TGCGCCAGCAGCTTGGGGGGACAGACAGGTGGGTCACCCCTCCACTTT,CASSLGGQTGGSPLHF,TRBV5-1,TRBJ1-6,TRBD1,-
TGTGCCAGCAGCTTAGAAACAGGGGGCGCTTCACCCCTCCACTTT,CASSLETGGASPLHF,TRBV13,TRBJ1-6,TRBD1,-
TGTGCCAGCAGTAGGACAGGGTGGACTAACTATGGCTACACCTTC,CASSRTGWTNYGYTF,TRBV6-5,TRBJ1-2,TRBD1,-
TGCGCCAGCAGCGCCGGGACAAATACTGAAGCTTTCTTT,CASSAGTNTEAFF,TRBV5-1,TRBJ1-1,-,-
TGTGCCAGCAGCCAAGAATGGCGGGGAGGGTCCTACGAGCAGTACTTC,CASSQEWRGGSYEQYF,TRBV3-1/TRBV3-2,TRBJ2-7,TRBD2,-
TGTGCCAGCAGCTTGGGGAGGGGACTCTACGAGCAGTACTTC,CASSLGRGLYEQYF,TRBV5-4,TRBJ2-7,-,-
TGTGCCAGTCAACAGGCATTTAATCAGCCCCAGCATTTT,CASQQAFNQPQHF,TRBV19,TRBJ1-5,-,once
TGTGCCAGTAGTCGCAATACAGGGGACACTGAAGCTTTCTTT,CASSRNTGDTEAFF,TRBV19,TRBJ1-1,TRBD1,-
TGTGCCAGCAGCGGGGTAGCGGAACACTACGAGCAGTACTTC,CASSGVAEHYEQYF,TRBV11-2,TRBJ2-7,-,-